These 16 T cell receptor beta chains share one sample of origin, sequenced in a study of vaccination effects on CD4 cells after COVID-19. Clones were sequenced by immunoSEQ multiplex PCR, and TCRdb holds only the in-frame ones, with some missing. The sample gives over 10,000 clones, roughly 66% of which show up once; roughly 33% is in the top ten. CD4+ T cells specific for antigen were expanded with viral peptide pools by the ViraFEST assay before sequencing. Upon completion of 10 days in culture, CD4+ T cells were isolated. PCR-confirmed SARS-CoV-2 infection occurred in the person between March and December 2020. Each participant received a vaccine that was either BNT162b2 or mRNA-1273, given as two doses. Antigen specificity for these receptors is unknown. This specimen consisted of CD4+ T cells from PBMCs cultured with HCoV-NL63 spike peptides, obtained after COVID-19 vaccination. The receptors here all came from a human donor who had a prior SARS-CoV-2 infection.

V usage is TRBV19 and J usage is TRBJ2-3; TRBD2 matches at 7 bases. After removal of 6 bases from V and 4 bases from J, the junction contained 4 bases not matched to a gene. The germline CDR1 and CDR2 sequences are LNHDA and SQIVND (reference sequence). The CDR3 has 13 amino acids. The DNA for the CDR3 is TGTGCCAGTAGATGGGGGGGTGCAGATACGCAGTATTTT. Its translation: CASRWGGADTQYF.

The chain has TRBV28 and TRBJ2-3; maybe TRBD1 (6 bases). CDR1 and CDR2 from the germline V gene are MDHEN and SYDVKM. Trimming pared 4 bases from V and 5 bases from J, leaving 19 bases between. CDR3 size: 16 residues. Here the CDR3 reads CASSSPGDQVVDTQYF. In nucleotides, the CDR3 is TGTGCCAGCAGTTCTCCAGGGGACCAGGTGGTAGATACGCAGTATTTT.

This clone appeared a few times. The rearrangement uses TRBV5-5 and TRBJ2-1; D is perhaps TRBD1 or TRBD2 (6 bases each). Germline assignment: CDR1 SGHKS and CDR2 YYEKEE (reference sequence). The CDR3 spans 15 residues. V dropped 0 bases and J dropped 4 bases, with 11 bases sitting between them. The CDR3, as DNA: TGTGCCAGCAGCTTGGGCGGAGGGGGATACAATGAGCAGTTCTTC. It codes for CASSLGGGGYNEQFF.

This clone has a handful of counts. The chain carries TRBV2 and TRBJ1-6; 8 bases map to TRBD1. This CDR3 region has 13 residues. The germline gives CDR1 SNHLY, CDR2 FYNNEI. V was pared by 7 bases and J by 13 bases, with 9 bases of the junction left unmatched. The DNA of the CDR3 is TGTGCCAGCAACAGACAGGGGACGCTTCCCCTCCACTTT. Encoded protein: CASNRQGTLPLHF. The full variable domain, its missing parts supplied by reference TRBV2 and TRBJ1-6, is EPEVTQTPSHQVTQMGQEVILRCVPISNHLYFYWYRQILGQKVEFLVSFYNNEISEKSEIFDDQFSVERPDGSNFTLKIRSTKLEDSAMYFCASNRQGTLPLHFGNGTRLTVT.

This clone was seen only a few times. The chain couples TRBV6-4 to TRBJ2-1, with 8 bases that match TRBD2. The CDR3 runs to 16 residues. V gave up 5 bases and J gave up 6 bases; unmatched junction bases: 12. CDR1 is MRHNA and CDR2 is SNTAGT in the germline V gene. In DNA, the CDR3 is TGTGCCAGCAGTCGGCGGGCCCAGCGGGGGTTCAATGAGCAGTTCTTC. Translation gives CASSRRAQRGFNEQFF.

The DNA for the CDR3 is TGTGCCAGCAGTTTATCGGGGGGACAGGGATTAAATTCACCCCTCCACTTT. Translation gives CASSLSGGQGLNSPLHF. The V and J genes are TRBV27 and TRBJ1-6, with TRBD1 identical over 9 bases. Germline trimming cut 0 bases from V and 7 bases from J; bases unmatched to any gene: 7. This CDR3 contains 17 residues. Germline lookup yields CDR1 MNHEY and CDR2 SMNVEV (reference sequence).

V usage is TRBV5-6 and J usage is TRBJ2-6; no clear D gene. The CDR3 sequence is 15 residues long. Looked up from germline, CDR1 is SGHDT and CDR2 is YYEEEE. V was shortened by 0 bases and J by 1 base, with 5 bases between the two germline ends. The CDR3 loop reads CASSLGRSGANVLTF. The DNA for the CDR3 is TGTGCCAGCAGCTTGGGGAGATCTGGGGCCAACGTCCTGACTTTC. Full variable domain (missing parts from reference TRBV5-6 and TRBJ2-6): DAGVTQSPTHLIKTRGQQVTLRCSPKSGHDTVSWYQQALGQGPQFIFQYYEEEERQRGNFPDRFSGHQFPNYSSELNVNALLLGDSALYLCASSLGRSGANVLTFGAGSRLTVL.

The chain is built from TRBV12-3 or TRBV12-4 and TRBJ1-2; weak D call: TRBD1 (5 bases). V was trimmed by 6 bases and J by 8 bases, leaving 13 bases between them. The CDR3 has 12 amino acids. The CDR3 region is CASSRVGEGYTF. CDR3 DNA sequence: TGTGCCAGCAGCAGGGTTGGGGAAGGCTACACCTTC.

By sample fraction, this clone is medium-sized (0.01 to 0.1%). The V call is TRBV5-1, the J call TRBJ2-2; a possible D gene is TRBD1 (6 bases). The CDR3 spans 15 residues. Between the trimmed V and J ends, which lost 5 bases and 0 bases, there was a span of 11 bases. Germline V CDR1 and CDR2: SGHRS, YFSETQ. CDR3 sequence reads: CASSPRGTNTGELFF. DNA of the CDR3: TGCGCCAGCAGTCCCAGGGGTACGAACACCGGGGAGCTGTTTTTT.

V is TRBV6-5 and J is TRBJ1-2; D unclear. Germline loops: CDR1 MNHEY, CDR2 SVGAGI. The germline V and J ends were trimmed by 4 bases and 8 bases, with 14 bases remaining between them. The CDR3 sequence is 13 residues long. The CDR3 reads CASSLSEGLGYTF. The CDR3 DNA is TGTGCCAGCAGTTTGTCGGAAGGGCTCGGCTACACCTTC.

V is TRBV19 and J is TRBJ2-2, with 7 nucleotides matching TRBD2. The CDR3 has 15 amino acids. The V and J ends lost 5 bases and 0 bases, in that order; junction bases with no gene match: 3. Germline V gene data show CDR1 as LNHDA and CDR2 as SQIVND (reference sequence). As DNA, the CDR3 is TGTGCCAGTAGTGGGCTAGCGGCGAACACCGGGGAGCTGTTTTTT. Encoded protein: CASSGLAANTGELFF.

The chain recombines TRBV6-6 with TRBJ2-3; 9 bases line up with TRBD1. Trimming at V came to 7 bases and at J to 6 bases, leaving 8 bases not matched to a gene. The CDR3 has 14 amino acids. CDR1 MNHNY and CDR2 SVGAGI come from the germline V gene (reference sequence). This chain's CDR3 is CASTSPGTGDTQYF. The CDR3 bases are TGTGCCAGCACAAGCCCGGGGACAGGGGATACGCAGTATTTT.

V usage is TRBV7-9 and J usage is TRBJ2-3; TRBD2 matches 7 bases. Germline V gives CDR1 SEHNR, CDR2 FQNEAQ (reference sequence). The ends lost 2 bases at V and 2 bases at J; junction bases unmatched: 1. The CDR3 contains 14 residues. CDR3 in DNA: TGTGCCAGCAGCTTAAGCGGGAACACAGATACGCAGTATTTT. Protein product: CASSLSGNTDTQYF.

The rearrangement joins TRBV6-2 or TRBV6-3 to TRBJ2-1; D unclear. CDR3 length equals 15 residues. Trimming removed 6 bases at V and 7 bases at J, with 19 bases between. The germline gives CDR1 MNHEY, CDR2 SVGEGT. Here the CDR3 DNA reads TGTGCCAGCAGCAACCCGGGCCCAACCGGGAATGAGCAGTTCTTC. Its translation: CASSNPGPTGNEQFF.

The chain joins TRBV5-6 to TRBJ2-1, with D possibly matching TRBD2 (6 bases). Germline V lookup: CDR1 SGHDT, CDR2 YYEEEE. This CDR3 region has 16 residues. The V end was cut by 1 base, the J end by 1 base, with 12 bases between. The CDR3 protein is CASSLFTGVSYNEQFF. The CDR3 DNA is TGTGCCAGCAGCTTGTTTACGGGGGTATCCTACAATGAGCAGTTCTTC.

The V gene is TRBV4-3, the J gene TRBJ1-2; 9 positions match TRBD1. Trimming cost V 0 bases and J 8 bases; bases outside gene matches: 10. Germline values: CDR1 LGHNA, CDR2 YSLEER. The CDR3 length is 16 residues. The DNA for the CDR3 is TGCGCCAGCAGCCAAGACGTTACAGGGGGCTCTAGAGGCTACACCTTC. Residues: CASSQDVTGGSRGYTF.